Here is one TCR beta chain with its context. The CDR3 has 17 amino acids. The germline V gene encodes CDR1 SGHRS and CDR2 YFSETQ. The V and J ends lost 1 base and 4 bases respectively, with 20 bases between them. One entry per CDR3 protein, called by TCRdb with MiXCR from the RT-PCR reads. The sample carries 450,000 to 600,000 distinct CDR3 sequences, 16% recorded once. This sample stems from a study of response to subunit inactivated influenza vaccine. The rearrangement links TRBV5-1 to TRBJ1-1; D gene ambiguous. This sample comprised CD4+ T cells sorted from PBMCs, obtained 23 to 25 months after vaccination. This TCR was sampled from a man aged 50 to 69 who received an inactivated influenza vaccine. CDR3 coding DNA: TGCGCCAGCAGCTTGCTTTTTTCGGGCAGTCAAGGCACTGAAGCTTTCTTT. Residues: CASSLLFSGSQGTEAFF.